The 29 T cell receptor beta chains below were found in one sample sequenced in a study of regulatory T cells in long-lasting Graves disease. Time point: persistent/refractory GD, antithyroid drugs over 5 years with positive TRAb. There was RNA extracted from PBMCs, and the TCR library was made from it. Researchers made TCR beta libraries by using iRepertoire HTBI primers and running Arm-PCR on CDR3 regions. Using its own MiXCR run on the multiplex PCR reads, TCRdb lists one record per CDR3 protein. Of 400,000 or so distinct CDR3 sequences listed, under 25% are singletons. Here the sequenced sample was peripheral blood mononuclear cells (PBMCs), taken when the disease was refractory, from a patient treated with antithyroid drugs. Every receptor here comes from a female donor with Graves disease.

The genes are TRBV7-2 and TRBJ1-1, with D unresolved. CDR1 SGHTA and CDR2 FQGNSA come from the germline V gene. V was cut by 1 base and J by 4 bases, with 13 bases left in between. The CDR3 is made up of 15 amino acids. The CDR3 nucleotides are TGTGCCAGCAGCTTAGGGAATCAAGTATTCACTGAAGCTTTCTTT. This gives the protein CASSLGNQVFTEAFF.

This clonotype was counted ten times or more. The chain combines TRBV12-3 or TRBV12-4 with TRBJ2-5; 8 positions match TRBD2. This CDR3 region has 14 residues. J gave up 5 bases and V 6 bases, and 8 bases lay outside the gene matches. Here the CDR3 reads CASRPSAGAETQYF. Here the CDR3 DNA reads TGTGCCAGCAGACCCTCAGCGGGAGCGGAGACCCAGTACTTC.

This clonotype was found many times. The chain carries TRBV28 and TRBJ1-1; 7 bases are a match to TRBD1. After removal of 2 bases from V and 6 bases from J, the junction contained 6 bases not matched to a gene. CDR1 and CDR2 from the germline V gene are MDHEN and SYDVKM. The CDR3 is 14 amino acids. The CDR3 sequence is CASSLRGRYPEAFF. In DNA form, the CDR3 reads TGTGCCAGCAGTTTAAGGGGGCGGTATCCTGAAGCTTTCTTT.

At least ten counts were recorded for this clonotype. The rearrangement joins TRBV2 to TRBJ2-7, with D uncertain. There are 11 residues in the CDR3. The germline V and J ends were trimmed by 6 bases and 4 bases, with 7 bases remaining between them. Germline CDR1 and CDR2: SNHLY and FYNNEI. The CDR3 reads CASRRYYEQYF. The CDR3 DNA reads as TGTGCCAGCAGACGATATTACGAGCAGTACTTC.

This clonotype was seen at least ten times. The V and J genes are TRBV6-1 and TRBJ1-1, with unresolved D. Germline V gene lookup returns CDR1 MNHNS and CDR2 SASEGT. CDR3 length: 14 amino acids. Trimming cost V 1 base and J 2 bases, with 8 bases left between them. The CDR3 is CASSEVTPNTEAFF. Written as DNA, the CDR3 is TGTGCCAGCAGTGAAGTTACTCCAAACACTGAAGCTTTCTTT.

This clonotype was seen repeatedly, ten times or more. The rearrangement joins TRBV10-3 to TRBJ1-4, with D possibly being TRBD1 (6 bases). V was trimmed by 8 bases and J by 5 bases, leaving 9 bases between them. CDR1 is ENHRY, CDR2 SYGVKD, per germline. The CDR3 consists of 12 residues. The CDR3 protein is CAIGGLNEKLFF. The CDR3 bases are TGTGCCATCGGGGGCCTAAATGAAAAACTGTTTTTT.

This clonotype was seen more than once but under ten times. The chain couples TRBV7-3 to TRBJ2-1; 12 nucleotides align to TRBD2. J lost 7 bases, V lost 5 bases, and 6 bases had no gene match. The CDR3 totals 15 residues. CDR1 is SGHTA, CDR2 FQGTGA, per germline. DNA for the CDR3: TGTGCCAGCAGCCCGCAGACTAGCGGGAGTAATGAGCAGTTCTTC. Protein sequence: CASSPQTSGSNEQFF.

The chain couples TRBV20-1 to TRBJ2-7; 14 bases align to TRBD2. Looked up from germline, CDR1 is DFQATT and CDR2 is SNEGSKA (reference sequence). CDR3 size: 16 residues. V lost 3 bases to trimming and J lost 0 bases; unmatched junction nucleotides: 4. The DNA of the CDR3 is TGCAGTGCTAGCGGGACTAGCGGGGGACCCTCCTACGAGCAGTACTTC. Translated: CSASGTSGGPSYEQYF.

This chain joins TRBV7-8 and TRBJ1-1, with D tentatively TRBD1 (6 bases). CDR1 SGHVS and CDR2 FQNEAQ come from the germline V gene. With 5 bases removed from V and 0 bases from J, the gap between germline ends came to 13 bases. CDR3 length: 15 residues. The CDR3 region is CASSTYREVNTEAFF. The CDR3 coding sequence is TGTGCCAGCAGCACCTACAGGGAGGTGAACACTGAAGCTTTCTTT.

The chain is built from TRBV7-9 and TRBJ2-3, with 7 positions matching TRBD1. Germline CDR1 reads SEHNR; CDR2 reads FQNEAQ (reference sequence). V was pared by 4 bases and J by 6 bases, with 7 bases of the junction left unmatched. The CDR3 spans 14 residues. CDR3 sequence: CASSWGQKGDTQYF. CDR3 in DNA: TGTGCCAGCAGCTGGGGACAGAAGGGGGATACGCAGTATTTT.

This chain joins TRBV7-9 and TRBJ1-3; D call uncertain. The V gene lost 0 bases and the J gene lost 2 bases, with 8 bases spanning the gap. Germline V gene sequence: CDR1 SEHNR, CDR2 FQNEAQ (reference sequence). The length of the CDR3 is 15 residues. The CDR3 nucleotides are TGTGCCAGCAGCTTAGCGATCCAGGCTGGAAACACCATATATTTT. Protein sequence: CASSLAIQAGNTIYF.

This chain uses TRBV7-2 with TRBJ2-4; 14 bases map to TRBD2. V trimming: 5 bases; J trimming: 8 bases; junction bases outside the gene matches: 11. The CDR3 contains 17 residues. Germline V gene data show CDR1 as SGHTA and CDR2 as FQGNSA. This chain's CDR3 is CASSHRTSGRPQHIQYF. DNA of the CDR3: TGTGCCAGCAGCCACCGGACTAGCGGGAGGCCTCAGCACATTCAGTACTTC.

This chain uses TRBV18 with TRBJ2-7, with a weak D call TRBD1 (5 bases). From germline, CDR1 is KGHSH and CDR2 LQKENI. The V and J ends lost 3 bases and 4 bases respectively, with 10 bases between them. This CDR3 spans 13 amino acids. CDR3 sequence: CASSPRQIYEQYF. The CDR3 nucleotides are TGTGCCAGCTCACCGCGACAGATATACGAGCAGTACTTC.

This clonotype was found many times. The chain joins TRBV6-2 or TRBV6-3 to TRBJ2-7, with TRBD2 as a possible D gene (5 bases). This CDR3 spans 14 amino acids. V was shortened by 0 bases and J by 4 bases, with 10 bases between the two germline ends. The germline gives CDR1 MNHEY, CDR2 SVGEGT. The CDR3 DNA follows: TGTGCCAGCAGTTACTCTGCAGGAGGATACGAGCAGTACTTC. The encoded protein is CASSYSAGGYEQYF.

In this sample, this clonotype turned up many times. This chain links TRBV6-1 with TRBJ1-2, with no clear D. Deletions cut 7 bases from V and 5 bases from J, with 11 bases between. The germline V gene encodes CDR1 MNHNS and CDR2 SASEGT. The CDR3 totals 12 residues. CDR3: CASTTLGYGYTF. Here the CDR3 DNA reads TGTGCCAGCACCACCCTTGGATATGGCTACACCTTC.

The genes are TRBV12-5 and TRBJ2-3, with a weak D call TRBD2 (5 bases). The CDR3 extends over 14 amino acids. The V and J ends lost 3 bases and 2 bases respectively, with 9 bases between them. Per the germline V gene, CDR1 is LGHNT and CDR2 is FRNRAP. The CDR3 is CASGFRGNTDTQYF. In DNA, the CDR3 is TGTGCTAGTGGTTTTCGGGGAAACACAGATACGCAGTATTTT.

In its sample, this clonotype was seen many times. The rearrangement uses TRBV20-1 and TRBJ2-5, with no clear D. Trimming pared 3 bases from V and 9 bases from J, leaving 8 bases between. The CDR3 spans 10 residues. The germline V gene has CDR1 DFQATT and CDR2 SNEGSKA (reference sequence). This CDR3 reads CSARERAQYF. Written as DNA, the CDR3 is TGCAGTGCTAGGGAAAGGGCCCAGTACTTC.

This clonotype was seen only a few times. The gene calls are TRBV7-2 and TRBJ2-5; D is uncertain. The CDR3 loop spans 14 amino acids. The ends were cut back, 1 base at V and 2 bases at J, with 8 bases in the middle. Germline values: CDR1 SGHTA, CDR2 FQGNSA. CDR3 loop: CASSLDGSQETQYF. Here the CDR3 DNA reads TGTGCCAGCAGCTTAGACGGGTCACAAGAGACCCAGTACTTC.

The chain is built from TRBV20-1 and TRBJ1-2; D remains ambiguous. CDR3 length: 16 amino acids. The germline CDR1 and CDR2 sequences are DFQATT and SNEGSKA (reference sequence). The ends were cut back, 0 bases at V and 6 bases at J, with 20 bases in the middle. The DNA of the CDR3 is TGCAGTGCTAGAGATCTATATGGGGAAAGCCCGAATGGCTACACCTTC. It encodes CSARDLYGESPNGYTF.

The chain employs TRBV10-3 and TRBJ1-1, with TRBD1 identical over 12 bases. V gave up 0 bases and J gave up 4 bases; unmatched junction bases: 9. This CDR3 spans 18 amino acids. The V gene's germline CDR1 is ENHRY and CDR2 SYGVKD. CDR3 DNA sequence: TGTGCCATCAGTGAGTCAGCCGGGACAGGGGGCTCGGGCACTGAAGCTTTCTTT. Its protein is CAISESAGTGGSGTEAFF.

There are many counts of this clonotype. The chain has TRBV6-5 and TRBJ1-2; 10 bases are shared with TRBD1. Germline V gives CDR1 MNHEY, CDR2 SVGAGI. V shed 0 bases and J 6 bases; nucleotides not matched to a gene: 10. The CDR3 consists of 17 residues. CDR3 in amino acids: CASSYSLGGQGIDGYTF. The CDR3 DNA follows: TGTGCCAGCAGTTACTCGCTCGGGGGACAGGGGATCGATGGCTACACCTTC.

This clonotype was observed many times. The genes are TRBV7-2 and TRBJ2-7, with D unresolved. Germline V gene data show CDR1 as SGHTA and CDR2 as FQGNSA. This CDR3 region has 16 residues. V was clipped by 1 base and J by 7 bases, with 20 bases between them. The CDR3 loop reads CASSLGSYTVYPEQYF. The CDR3 DNA sequence: TGTGCCAGCAGCTTAGGTTCGTATACGGTCTACCCGGAGCAGTACTTC.

This clonotype was seen only a few times. This chain joins TRBV19 and TRBJ1-5; 10 bases agree with TRBD1. Trimming cost V 5 bases and J 9 bases; bases outside gene matches: 7. CDR3 length: 14 residues. Germline CDR1 reads LNHDA; CDR2 reads SQIVND (reference sequence). CDR3 coding DNA: TGTGCCAGTAGTGCGGGACAGGGGAAAGCGCCCCAGCATTTT. Its protein product is CASSAGQGKAPQHF.

Note on this clonotype: The junction departs from the called germline gene at one end, perhaps through a read error. J is TRBJ1-3 and V is TRBV6-2 or TRBV6-3; 9 positions agree with TRBD1. Germline assignment: CDR1 MNHEY and CDR2 SVGEGT. The CDR3 length is 20 residues. The CDR3 region is CAGSYSGTGNIPSGRNTIYF. For the CDR3, the DNA is TGTGCCGGCAGTTACTCGGGGACAGGGAATATCCCCTCGGGTCGAAACACCATATATTTT.

The sample holds many counts of this clonotype. This chain uses TRBV30 with TRBJ1-5; possible D gene TRBD1, 6 bases. This CDR3 is built from 13 residues. V was shortened by 1 base and J by 8 bases, with 12 bases between the two germline ends. The V gene's germline CDR1 is GTSNPN and CDR2 SVGIG (reference sequence). The DNA for the CDR3 is TGTGCCTGGAGTGCAGGGGATGTAGAGCCCCAGCATTTT. Amino acids: CAWSAGDVEPQHF.

In its sample, this clonotype was seen many times. The rearrangement uses TRBV7-2 and TRBJ2-7; D possibly uses TRBD1 or TRBD2 (5 bases each). V lost 0 bases to trimming and J lost 0 bases, with 18 bases between them. The germline V gene has CDR1 SGHTA and CDR2 FQGNSA. The length of the CDR3 is 18 residues. The CDR3 protein is CASSLAGSWGASSYEQYF. In DNA form, the CDR3 reads TGTGCCAGCAGCTTAGCGGGGAGTTGGGGCGCCAGCTCCTACGAGCAGTACTTC.

This clonotype was found once. A much larger clone is a single base away; this may be a read error. The chain couples TRBV7-2 to TRBJ2-5, with D possibly matching TRBD1 (5 bases). This CDR3 is built from 14 residues. Germline loops: CDR1 SGHTA, CDR2 FQGNSA. CDR3 sequence: CAGSLVQGKGTQYF. CDR3 DNA sequence: TGTGCCGGCAGCTTAGTGCAGGGAAAAGGGACCCAGTACTTC. Complete variable domain (other parts from reference TRBV7-2 and TRBJ2-5): GAGVSQSPSNKVTEKGKDVELRCDPISGHTALYWYRQSLGQGLEFLIYFQGNSAPDKSGLPSDRFSAERTGGSVSTLTIQRTQQEDSAVYLCAGSLVQGKGTQYFGPGTRLLVL.

On this clonotype: A read error may be the cause here, since a much bigger clone is one base away. This chain connects TRBV20-1 to TRBJ1-5; possibly TRBD1 for D (5 bases). The CDR3 runs to 17 residues. Germline V gene sequence: CDR1 DFQATT, CDR2 SNEGSKA (reference sequence). CDR3: CGARPRDGHYSNQPQHF. The CDR3 nucleotides read TGCGGTGCTCGACCGCGGGACGGACATTATAGCAATCAGCCCCAGCATTTT.

This clonotype was detected many times. CDR3: CASRGGLAGILGELFF. DNA of the CDR3: TGTGCCAGCAGGGGGGGACTAGCGGGGATCCTGGGGGAGCTGTTTTTT. V is TRBV6-1 and J is TRBJ2-2, with 13 bases lining up with TRBD2. This CDR3 region has 16 residues. Per the germline V gene, CDR1 is MNHNS and CDR2 is SASEGT. V lost 6 bases to trimming and J lost 8 bases; unmatched junction nucleotides: 9.